The sequence of this TCR beta chain was determined in a study of T cells in Graves' hyperthyroidism and ophthalmopathy. CDR1 is DFQATT, CDR2 SNEGSKA, per germline (reference sequence). V was clipped by 0 bases and J by 7 bases, with 12 bases between them. The CDR3 is made up of 13 amino acids. The TCR beta CDR3 regions underwent amplification using RNA transcripts as the source. An initial round of RT-PCR targeting the TCR CDR3 relied on the HTBI primer set. One entry per CDR3 protein results from TCRdb running MiXCR on the multiplex PCR reads. This sample has 550,000 to 850,000 distinct CDR3 sequences, with under 20% found just once.

Sample: blood. The rearrangement links TRBV20-1 to TRBJ1-1; the D gene is possibly TRBD1 (5 bases). The origin of this receptor is a woman aged 50 to 60 with Graves' hyperthyroidism that later progressed to Graves' ophthalmopathy. In DNA, the CDR3 is TGCAGTGCTAGAGATTTAAGGGGTATTGAAGCTTTCTTT. Its translation: CSARDLRGIEAFF.